What follows is one T cell receptor (beta chain) and its context. Its cognate antigen is unknown. Extracted RNA was reverse transcribed, and the resulting cDNA served as sequencing template. TCRdb keeps only in-frame clones here, not all; method: immunoSEQ multiplex PCR. The sample consists of around 160,000 clones, around 47% of them appearing once. This entry is derived from a study of CD8+ T cells in alopecia areata. Study-wide results and caveats: An increase in clonality over normal scalp was evident in lesional scalp, especially alopecia totalis/universalis.

V gave up 2 bases and J gave up 6 bases, with 13 bases separating them. Germline CDR1 is SGHRS and CDR2 is YFSETQ. The CDR3 runs 14 residues. The TCR sequence derives from a human donor with alopecia areata. The V call is TRBV5-1, the J call TRBJ2-3; TRBD1 might be the D (5 bases). Input material: CD4+ T cells sorted from blood. The CDR3: CASSLSGKGDTQYF. The CDR3 DNA reads as TGCGCCAGCAGCTTATCAGGGAAGGGGGATACGCAGTATTTT.